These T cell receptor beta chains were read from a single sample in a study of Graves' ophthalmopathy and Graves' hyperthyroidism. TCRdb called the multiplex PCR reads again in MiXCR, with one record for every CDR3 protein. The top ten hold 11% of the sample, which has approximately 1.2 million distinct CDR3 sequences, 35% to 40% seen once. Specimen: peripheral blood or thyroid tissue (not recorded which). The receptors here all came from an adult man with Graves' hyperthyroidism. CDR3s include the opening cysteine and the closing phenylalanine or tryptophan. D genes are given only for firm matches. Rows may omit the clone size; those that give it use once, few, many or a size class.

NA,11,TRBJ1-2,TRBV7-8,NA,TGTGCCAGCAGCAATGCATGGGGCTACACCTTC,CASSNAWGYTF
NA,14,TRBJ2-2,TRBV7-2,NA,TGTGCCAGCAGACCGTTATCTAGTCCCGGGGAGCTGTTTTTT,CASRPLSSPGELFF
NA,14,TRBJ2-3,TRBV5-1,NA,TGCGCCAGCAGCGAAAGGTCTAGCACAGATACGCAGTATTTT,CASSERSSTDTQYF
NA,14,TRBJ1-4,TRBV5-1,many,TGCGCCAGCAGCTCAGGGGCAGGGCAGGAAAAACTGTTTTTT,CASSSGAGQEKLFF
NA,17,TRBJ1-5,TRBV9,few,TGTGCCAGCAGCTTAGGCCGAATCCCCGAATGGGGGCAGCCCCAGCATTTT,CASSLGRIPEWGQPQHF
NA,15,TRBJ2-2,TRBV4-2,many,TGTGCCAGCAGCCAAGTGGGTCCAGACACCGGGGAGCTGTTTTTT,CASSQVGPDTGELFF
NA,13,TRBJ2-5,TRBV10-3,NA,TGTGCCATCACCCCCGCATTCCGAGAGACCCAGTACTTC,CAITPAFRETQYF
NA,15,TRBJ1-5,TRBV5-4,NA,TGTGCCAGCAGGGGGCCGGGACGGAAAAATCAGCCCCAGCATTTT,CASRGPGRKNQPQHF
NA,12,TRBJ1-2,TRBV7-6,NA,TGTGCCAGCAACTATTATGGGGATGGCTACACCTTC,CASNYYGDGYTF
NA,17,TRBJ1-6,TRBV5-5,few,TGTGCCAGCAGCTTGGCCTCGGGGAAAGTAAAGAATTCACCCCTCCACTTT,CASSLASGKVKNSPLHF
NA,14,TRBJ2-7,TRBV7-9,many,TGTGCCAGCAGACGACTCACAGGTTCCTACGAGCAGTACTTC,CASRRLTGSYEQYF
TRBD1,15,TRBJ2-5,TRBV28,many,TGTGCCAGCAGCATGGGACAGTCCAAGGGAGAGACCCAGTACTTC,CASSMGQSKGETQYF
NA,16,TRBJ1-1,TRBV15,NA,TGTGCCACCAGCAGAGATTCGACGGGAGCTGACACTGAAGCTTTCTTT,CATSRDSTGADTEAFF
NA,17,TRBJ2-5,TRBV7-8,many,TGTGCCAGCAGCCCCCAGGGGGGCGGGACCCTTCAAGAGACCCAGTACTTC,CASSPQGGGTLQETQYF
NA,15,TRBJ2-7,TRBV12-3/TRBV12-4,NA,TGTGCCAGCACTCTCCAGCAGCCGGGGCGGTCCGAGCAGTACTTC,CASTLQQPGRSEQYF
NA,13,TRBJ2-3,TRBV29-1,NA,TGCAGCGTTGAAGCGGGCCTGGCAGATACGCAGTATTTT,CSVEAGLADTQYF
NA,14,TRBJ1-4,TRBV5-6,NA,TGTGCCAGCAGCTTGGTCGGGCCCTCTGAAAAACTGTTTTTT,CASSLVGPSEKLFF
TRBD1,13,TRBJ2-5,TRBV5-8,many,TGTGCCAGCAGCTGGACAGGCGAAGAGACCCAGTACTTC,CASSWTGEETQYF
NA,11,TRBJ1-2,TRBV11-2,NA,TGTGCCAGCAGCGTTGCGGCTGGCTACACCTTC,CASSVAAGYTF
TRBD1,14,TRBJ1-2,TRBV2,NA,TGTGCCAGCAGGCTACAGGGGGCCCCCTACGGCTACACCTTC,CASRLQGAPYGYTF
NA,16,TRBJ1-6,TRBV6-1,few,TGTGCCAGCCAAGGGGAACTCGCACGTGGTAATTCACCCCTCCACTTT,CASQGELARGNSPLHF
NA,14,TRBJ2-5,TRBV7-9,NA,TGTGCCAGCAGCCCCGACGCTAGCCGGGAGACCCAGTACTTC,CASSPDASRETQYF